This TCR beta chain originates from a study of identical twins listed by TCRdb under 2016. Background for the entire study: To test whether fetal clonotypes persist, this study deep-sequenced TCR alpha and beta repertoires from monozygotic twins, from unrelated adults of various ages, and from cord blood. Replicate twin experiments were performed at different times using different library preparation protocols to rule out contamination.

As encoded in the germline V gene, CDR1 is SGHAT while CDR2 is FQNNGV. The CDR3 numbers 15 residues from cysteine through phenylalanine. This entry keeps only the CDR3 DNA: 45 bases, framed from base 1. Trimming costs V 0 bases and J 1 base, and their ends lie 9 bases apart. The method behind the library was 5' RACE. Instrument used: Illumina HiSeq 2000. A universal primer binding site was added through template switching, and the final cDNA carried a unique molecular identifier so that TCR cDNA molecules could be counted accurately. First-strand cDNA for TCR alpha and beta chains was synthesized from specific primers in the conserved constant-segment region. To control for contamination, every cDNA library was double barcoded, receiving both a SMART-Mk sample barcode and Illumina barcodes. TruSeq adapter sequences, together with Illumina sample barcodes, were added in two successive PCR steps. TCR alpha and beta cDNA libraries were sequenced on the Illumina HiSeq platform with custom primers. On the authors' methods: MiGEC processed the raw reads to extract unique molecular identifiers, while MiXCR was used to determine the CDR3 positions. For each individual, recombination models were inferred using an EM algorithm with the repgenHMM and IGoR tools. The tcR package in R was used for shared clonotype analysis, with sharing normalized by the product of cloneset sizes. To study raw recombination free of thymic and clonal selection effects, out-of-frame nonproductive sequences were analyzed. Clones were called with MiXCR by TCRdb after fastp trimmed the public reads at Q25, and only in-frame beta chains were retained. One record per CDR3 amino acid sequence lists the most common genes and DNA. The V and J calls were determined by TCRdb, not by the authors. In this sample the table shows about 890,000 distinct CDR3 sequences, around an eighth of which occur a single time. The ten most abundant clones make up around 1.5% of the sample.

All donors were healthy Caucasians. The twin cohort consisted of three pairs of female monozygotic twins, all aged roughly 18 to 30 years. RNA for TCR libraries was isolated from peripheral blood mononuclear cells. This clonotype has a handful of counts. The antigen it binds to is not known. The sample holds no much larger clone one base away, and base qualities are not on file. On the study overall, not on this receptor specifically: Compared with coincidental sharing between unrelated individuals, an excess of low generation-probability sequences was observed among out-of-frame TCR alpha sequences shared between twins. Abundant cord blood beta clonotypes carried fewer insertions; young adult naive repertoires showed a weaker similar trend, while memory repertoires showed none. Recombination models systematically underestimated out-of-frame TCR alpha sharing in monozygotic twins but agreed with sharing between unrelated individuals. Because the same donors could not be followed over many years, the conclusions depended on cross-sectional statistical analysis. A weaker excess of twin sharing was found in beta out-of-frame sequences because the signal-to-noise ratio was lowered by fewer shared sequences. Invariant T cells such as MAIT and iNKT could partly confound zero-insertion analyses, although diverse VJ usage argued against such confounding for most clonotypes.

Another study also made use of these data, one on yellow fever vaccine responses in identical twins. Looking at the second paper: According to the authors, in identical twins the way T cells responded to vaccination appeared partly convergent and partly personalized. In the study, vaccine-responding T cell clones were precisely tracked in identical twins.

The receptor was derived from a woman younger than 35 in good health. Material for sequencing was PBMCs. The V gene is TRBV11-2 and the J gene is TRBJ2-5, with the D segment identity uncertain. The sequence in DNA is TGTGCCAGCAGCTTAGATAGGGCCTCCCAAGAGACCCAGTACTTC. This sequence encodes CASSLDRASQETQYF.